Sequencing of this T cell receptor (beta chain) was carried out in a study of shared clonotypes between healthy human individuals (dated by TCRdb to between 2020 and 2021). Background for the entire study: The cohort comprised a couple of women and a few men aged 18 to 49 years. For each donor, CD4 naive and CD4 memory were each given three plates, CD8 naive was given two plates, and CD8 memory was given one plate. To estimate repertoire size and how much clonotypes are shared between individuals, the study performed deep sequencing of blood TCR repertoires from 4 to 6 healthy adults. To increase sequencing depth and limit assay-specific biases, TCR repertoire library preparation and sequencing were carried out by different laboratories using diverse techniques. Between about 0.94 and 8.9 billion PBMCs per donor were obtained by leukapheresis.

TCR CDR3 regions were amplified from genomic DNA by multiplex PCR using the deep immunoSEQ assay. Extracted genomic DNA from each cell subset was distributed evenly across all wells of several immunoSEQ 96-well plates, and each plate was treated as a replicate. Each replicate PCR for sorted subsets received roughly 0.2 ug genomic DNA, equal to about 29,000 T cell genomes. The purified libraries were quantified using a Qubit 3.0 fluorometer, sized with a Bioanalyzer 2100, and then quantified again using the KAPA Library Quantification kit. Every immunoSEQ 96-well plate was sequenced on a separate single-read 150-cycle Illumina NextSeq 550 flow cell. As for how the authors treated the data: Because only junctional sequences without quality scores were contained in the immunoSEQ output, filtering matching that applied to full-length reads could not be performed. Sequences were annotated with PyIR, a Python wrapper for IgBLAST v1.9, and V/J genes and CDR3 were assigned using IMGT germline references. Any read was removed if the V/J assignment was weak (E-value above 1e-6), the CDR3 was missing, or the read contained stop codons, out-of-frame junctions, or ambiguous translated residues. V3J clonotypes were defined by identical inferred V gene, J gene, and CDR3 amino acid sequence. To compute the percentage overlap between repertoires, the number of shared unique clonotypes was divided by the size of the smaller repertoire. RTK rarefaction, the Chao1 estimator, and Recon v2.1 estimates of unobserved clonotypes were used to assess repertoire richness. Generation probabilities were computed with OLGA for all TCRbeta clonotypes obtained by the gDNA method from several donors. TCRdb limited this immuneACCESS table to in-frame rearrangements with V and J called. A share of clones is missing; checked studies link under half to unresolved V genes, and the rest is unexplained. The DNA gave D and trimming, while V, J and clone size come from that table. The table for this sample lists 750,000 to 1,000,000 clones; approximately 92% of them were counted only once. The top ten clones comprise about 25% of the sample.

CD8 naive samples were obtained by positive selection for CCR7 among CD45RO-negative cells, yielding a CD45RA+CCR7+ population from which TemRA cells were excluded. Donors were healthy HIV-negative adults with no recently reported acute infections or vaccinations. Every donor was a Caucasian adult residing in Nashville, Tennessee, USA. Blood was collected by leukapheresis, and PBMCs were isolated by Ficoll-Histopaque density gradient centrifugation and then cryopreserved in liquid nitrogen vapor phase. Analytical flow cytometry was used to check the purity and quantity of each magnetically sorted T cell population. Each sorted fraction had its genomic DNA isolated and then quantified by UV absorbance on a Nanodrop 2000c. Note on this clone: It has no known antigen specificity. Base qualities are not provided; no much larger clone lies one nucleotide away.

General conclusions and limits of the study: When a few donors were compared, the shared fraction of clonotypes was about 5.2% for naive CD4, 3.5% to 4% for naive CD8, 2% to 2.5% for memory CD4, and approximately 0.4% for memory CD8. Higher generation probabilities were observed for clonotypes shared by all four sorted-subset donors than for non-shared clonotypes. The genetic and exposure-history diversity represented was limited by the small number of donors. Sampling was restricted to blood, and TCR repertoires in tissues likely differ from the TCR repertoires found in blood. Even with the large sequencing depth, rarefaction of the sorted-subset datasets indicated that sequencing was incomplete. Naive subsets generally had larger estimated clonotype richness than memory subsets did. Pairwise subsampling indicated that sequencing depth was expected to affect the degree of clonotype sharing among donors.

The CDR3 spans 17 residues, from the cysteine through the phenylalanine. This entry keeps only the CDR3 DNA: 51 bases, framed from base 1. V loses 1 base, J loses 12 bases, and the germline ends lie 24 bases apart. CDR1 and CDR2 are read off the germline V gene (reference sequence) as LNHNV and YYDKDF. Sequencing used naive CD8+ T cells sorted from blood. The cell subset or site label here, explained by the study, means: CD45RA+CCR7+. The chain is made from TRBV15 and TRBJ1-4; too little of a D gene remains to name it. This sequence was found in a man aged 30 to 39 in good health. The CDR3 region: CATSRVRAPVADDELFF. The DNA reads TGTGCCACCAGCAGAGTAAGGGCTCCGGTTGCGGATGACGAACTGTTTTTT.